This T cell receptor (beta chain) was captured by sequencing in a study of cytomegalovirus exposure and HLA in healthy donors. Points from the study as a whole: Investigators reported about 160 TCR beta chains as tied to cytomegalovirus. There were some public TCRs occurring in many donors, but most TCR sequences were rare.

Of note for this clone: The antigen remains unidentified.

Primers: 60 Vbeta forward and 13 Jbeta reverse. The protocol was immunoSEQ multiplex PCR, while the TCRdb copy is restricted to in-frame clones and leaves out a portion. This table has about 180,000 clones, 75% appearing once. The V end was cut by 5 bases, the J end by 2 bases, with 19 bases between. CDR1 is SGHTA, CDR2 FQGNSA, per germline. CDR3 length equals 16 residues. The rearrangement joins TRBV7-2 to TRBJ2-7; a weak D match, TRBD2 (5 bases). Sequenced input: PBMCs. This clonotype was sampled from a female donor in good health and CMV-seronegative. The CDR3 bases are TGTGCCAGCAGCCCCCGTCCGCGGAGGTACACCTACGAGCAGTACTTC. It codes for CASSPRPRRYTYEQYF.